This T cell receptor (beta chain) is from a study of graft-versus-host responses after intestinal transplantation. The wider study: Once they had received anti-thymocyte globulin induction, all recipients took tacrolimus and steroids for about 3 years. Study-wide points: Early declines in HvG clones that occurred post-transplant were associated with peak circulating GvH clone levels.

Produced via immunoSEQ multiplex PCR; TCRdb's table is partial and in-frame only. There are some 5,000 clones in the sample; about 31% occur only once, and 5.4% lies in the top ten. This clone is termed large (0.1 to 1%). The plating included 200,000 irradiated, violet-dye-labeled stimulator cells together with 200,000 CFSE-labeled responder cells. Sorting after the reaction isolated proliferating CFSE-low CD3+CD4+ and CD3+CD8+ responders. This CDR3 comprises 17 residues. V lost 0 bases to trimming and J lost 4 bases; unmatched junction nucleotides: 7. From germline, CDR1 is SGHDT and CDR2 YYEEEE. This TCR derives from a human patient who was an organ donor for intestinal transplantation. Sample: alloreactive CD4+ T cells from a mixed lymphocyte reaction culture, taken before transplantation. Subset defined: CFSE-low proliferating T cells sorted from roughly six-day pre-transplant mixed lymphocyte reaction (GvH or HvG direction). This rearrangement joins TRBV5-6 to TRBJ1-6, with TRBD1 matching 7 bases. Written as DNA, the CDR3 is TGTGCCAGCAGCTTGGTCGGGACAGCGAATTATAATTCACCCCTCCACTTT. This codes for CASSLVGTANYNSPLHF.